This T cell receptor (beta chain) was recovered during a study of shared clonotypes between healthy human individuals. The protocol was immunoSEQ multiplex PCR, while the TCRdb copy is restricted to in-frame clones and leaves out a portion. The data hold roughly 810,000 clones, with just over 95% observed a single time. As defined, naive CD8 cells were CD45RO-negative and positively selected for CCR7, with terminally differentiated effector memory CD45RA+ cells excluded. Source material: naive CD8+ T cells sorted from blood. The receptor was derived from a man aged 30-40 years in good health.

CDR3 residues: CATSRAAADNQPQHF. Written as DNA, the CDR3 is TGTGCCACCAGCAGAGCGGCAGCCGACAATCAGCCCCAGCATTTT. The gene calls are TRBV15 and TRBJ1-5, with D unresolved. V lost 1 base to trimming and J lost 3 bases, with 10 bases between them. CDR3 length: 15 residues. Germline CDR1 is LNHNV and CDR2 is YYDKDF (reference sequence).